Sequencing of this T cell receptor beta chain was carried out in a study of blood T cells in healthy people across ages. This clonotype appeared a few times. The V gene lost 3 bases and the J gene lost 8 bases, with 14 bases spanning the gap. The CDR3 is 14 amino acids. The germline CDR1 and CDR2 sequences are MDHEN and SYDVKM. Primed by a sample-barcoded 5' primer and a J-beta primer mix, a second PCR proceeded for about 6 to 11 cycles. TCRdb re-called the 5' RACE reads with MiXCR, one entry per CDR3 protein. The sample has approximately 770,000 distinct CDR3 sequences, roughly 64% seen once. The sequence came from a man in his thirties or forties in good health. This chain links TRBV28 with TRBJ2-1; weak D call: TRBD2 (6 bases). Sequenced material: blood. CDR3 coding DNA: TGTGCCAGCAGTTTTAATCGGGGGAACCATGAGCAGTTCTTC. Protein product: CASSFNRGNHEQFF.